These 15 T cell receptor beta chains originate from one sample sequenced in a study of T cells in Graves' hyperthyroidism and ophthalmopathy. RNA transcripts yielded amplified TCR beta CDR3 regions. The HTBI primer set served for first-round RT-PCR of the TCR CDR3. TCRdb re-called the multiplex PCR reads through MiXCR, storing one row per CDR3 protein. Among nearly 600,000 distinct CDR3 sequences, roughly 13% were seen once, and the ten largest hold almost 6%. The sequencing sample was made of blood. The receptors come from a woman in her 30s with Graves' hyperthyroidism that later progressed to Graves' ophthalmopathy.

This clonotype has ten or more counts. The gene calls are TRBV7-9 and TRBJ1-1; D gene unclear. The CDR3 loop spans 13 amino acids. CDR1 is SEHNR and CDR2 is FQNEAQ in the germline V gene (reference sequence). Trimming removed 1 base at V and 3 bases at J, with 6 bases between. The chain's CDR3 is CASSLEPHTEAFF. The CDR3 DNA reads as TGTGCCAGCAGCTTAGAGCCCCACACTGAAGCTTTCTTT. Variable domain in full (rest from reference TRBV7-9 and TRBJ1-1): DTGVSQNPRHKITKRGQNVTFRCDPISEHNRLYWYRQTLGQGPEFLTYFQNEAQLEKSRLLSDRFSAERPKGSFSTLEIQRTEQGDSAMYLCASSLEPHTEAFFGQGTRLTVV.

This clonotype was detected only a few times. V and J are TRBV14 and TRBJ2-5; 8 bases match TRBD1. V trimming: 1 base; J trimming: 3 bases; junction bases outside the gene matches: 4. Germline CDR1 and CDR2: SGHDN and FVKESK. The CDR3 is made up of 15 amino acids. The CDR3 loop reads CASSQAGGGEETQYF. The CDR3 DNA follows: TGTGCCAGCAGCCAAGCAGGGGGCGGTGAAGAGACCCAGTACTTC.

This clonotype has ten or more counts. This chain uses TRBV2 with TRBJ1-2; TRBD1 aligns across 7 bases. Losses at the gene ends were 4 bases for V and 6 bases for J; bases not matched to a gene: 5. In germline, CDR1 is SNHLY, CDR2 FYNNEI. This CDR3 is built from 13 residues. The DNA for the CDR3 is TGTGCCAGCAGTGCAGACAGGGACCATGGCTACACCTTC. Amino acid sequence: CASSADRDHGYTF.

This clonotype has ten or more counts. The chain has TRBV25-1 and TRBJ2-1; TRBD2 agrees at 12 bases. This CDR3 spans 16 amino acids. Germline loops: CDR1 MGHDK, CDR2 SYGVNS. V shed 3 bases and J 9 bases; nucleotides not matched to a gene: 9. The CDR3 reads CASSEARLAGVFEQFF. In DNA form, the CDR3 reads TGTGCCAGCAGTGAGGCGCGACTAGCGGGAGTGTTTGAGCAGTTCTTC.

CDR3 amino acids: CASSLAYRLHGYTF. DNA for the CDR3: TGTGCCAGCAGTTTAGCCTACAGGCTACATGGCTACACCTTC. V is TRBV12-3 or TRBV12-4 and J is TRBJ1-2; D might be TRBD1 (5 bases). V was shortened by 0 bases and J by 6 bases, with 11 bases between the two germline ends. The CDR3 spans 14 residues.

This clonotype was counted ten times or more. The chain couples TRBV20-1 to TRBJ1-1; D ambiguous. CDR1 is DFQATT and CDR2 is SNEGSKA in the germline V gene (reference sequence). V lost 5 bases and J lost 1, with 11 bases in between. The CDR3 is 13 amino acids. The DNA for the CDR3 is TGCAGTGCTGCGGACTTATCGAACACTGAAGCTTTCTTT. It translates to CSAADLSNTEAFF.

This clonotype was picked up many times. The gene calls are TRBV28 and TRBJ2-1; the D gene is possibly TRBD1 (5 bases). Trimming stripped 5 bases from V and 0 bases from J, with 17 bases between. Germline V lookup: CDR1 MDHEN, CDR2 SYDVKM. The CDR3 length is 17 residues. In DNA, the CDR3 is TGTGCCAGCAGTCCCAGCCCAGGGCTAGACTCCTACAATGAGCAGTTCTTC. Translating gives CASSPSPGLDSYNEQFF.

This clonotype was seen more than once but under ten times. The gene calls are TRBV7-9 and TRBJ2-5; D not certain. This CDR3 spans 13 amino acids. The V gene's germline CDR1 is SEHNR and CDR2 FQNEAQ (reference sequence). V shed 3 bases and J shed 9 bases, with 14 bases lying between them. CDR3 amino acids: CASSFNPIGAQYF. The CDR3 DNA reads TGTGCCAGCAGCTTCAACCCAATCGGAGCCCAGTACTTC.

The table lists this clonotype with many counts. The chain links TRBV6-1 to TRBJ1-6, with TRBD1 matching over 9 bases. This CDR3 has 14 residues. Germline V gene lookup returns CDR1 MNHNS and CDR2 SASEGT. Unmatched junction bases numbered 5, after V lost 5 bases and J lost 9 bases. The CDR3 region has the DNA TGTGCCAGCAGTACAGGGGGCGATGGTTCACCCCTCCACTTT. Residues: CASSTGGDGSPLHF.

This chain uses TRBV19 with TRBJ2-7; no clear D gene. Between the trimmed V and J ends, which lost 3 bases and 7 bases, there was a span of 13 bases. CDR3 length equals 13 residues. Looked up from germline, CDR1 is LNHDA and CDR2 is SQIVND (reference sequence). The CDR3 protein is CASSMGGGWEQYF. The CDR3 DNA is TGTGCCAGTAGTATGGGCGGTGGCTGGGAGCAGTACTTC.

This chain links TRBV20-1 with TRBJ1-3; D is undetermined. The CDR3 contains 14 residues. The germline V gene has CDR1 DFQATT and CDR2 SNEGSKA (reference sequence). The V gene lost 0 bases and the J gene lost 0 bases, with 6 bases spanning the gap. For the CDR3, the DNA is TGCAGTGCTAGAGATGTTGTCTCTGGAAACACCATATATTTT. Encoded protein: CSARDVVSGNTIYF.

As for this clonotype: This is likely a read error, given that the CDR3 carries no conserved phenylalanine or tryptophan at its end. DNA for the CDR3: TGTGCCAGCAGCCCTCGAGGAACAACTAATGAAAAACTGTTTCTT. This gives the protein CASSPRGTTNEKLFL. The J gene is TRBJ1-4, the V gene TRBV14; D unresolved. The CDR3 spans 15 residues. The germline CDR1 and CDR2 sequences are SGHDN and FVKESK. V lost 4 bases, J lost 0 bases, and 9 bases lay in between.

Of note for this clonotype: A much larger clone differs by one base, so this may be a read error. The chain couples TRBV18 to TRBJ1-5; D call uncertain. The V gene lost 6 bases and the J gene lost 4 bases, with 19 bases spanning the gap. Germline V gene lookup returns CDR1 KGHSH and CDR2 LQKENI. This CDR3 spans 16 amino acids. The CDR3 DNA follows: TGTGCCAGCTCCACTGTCGGGCCAGACATGAATCAGCCCCAGCATTTT. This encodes CASSTVGPDMNQPQHF.

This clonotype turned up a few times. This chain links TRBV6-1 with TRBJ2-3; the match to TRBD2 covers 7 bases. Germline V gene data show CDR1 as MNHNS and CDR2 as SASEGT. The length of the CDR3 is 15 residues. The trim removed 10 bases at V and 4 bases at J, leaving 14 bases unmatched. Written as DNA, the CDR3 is TGTGCCACCCCTATGGCGGGAGAGGACTCAGATACGCAGTATTTT. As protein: CATPMAGEDSDTQYF.

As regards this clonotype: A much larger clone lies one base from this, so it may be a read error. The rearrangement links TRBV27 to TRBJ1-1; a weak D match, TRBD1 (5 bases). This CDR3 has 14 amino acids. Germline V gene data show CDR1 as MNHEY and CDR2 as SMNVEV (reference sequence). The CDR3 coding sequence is TGTGCCAGCAGTTTTACAGGTACGAACACTGAAGCTTCCTTT. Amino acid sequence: CASSFTGTNTEASF.